What follows is one T cell receptor beta chain and its context. Original analysis: From reference gene primer amplification, estimates of nucleated cell counts were derived. Some clones are missing from TCRdb's copy, which holds only in-frame ones; the method was immunoSEQ multiplex PCR. The DNA gave D and trimming, while V, J and clone size come from that table. The table lists 150,000 to 160,000 clones, about four fifths of them singletons. This sample was included in a study of blood T cell repertoires in COVID-19. Background on the study: The samples span acute and convalescent COVID-19 from the United States, Italy and Spain. T cells, B-cell-depleted T cells, or PBMCs provided the cDNA or gDNA that served as material.

Germline assignment: CDR1 SGDLS and CDR2 YYNGEE. Unmatched junction bases numbered 2, after V lost 3 bases and J lost 0 bases. The length of the CDR3 is 15 residues. The sequenced material came from peripheral blood. V usage is TRBV9 and J usage is TRBJ2-1, with TRBD2 identical over 8 bases. The sequence was collected from a man in his 60s with acute or convalescent COVID-19. The CDR3: CASSELAASYNEQFF. In DNA, the CDR3 is TGTGCCAGCAGCGAACTAGCGGCCTCCTACAATGAGCAGTTCTTC.